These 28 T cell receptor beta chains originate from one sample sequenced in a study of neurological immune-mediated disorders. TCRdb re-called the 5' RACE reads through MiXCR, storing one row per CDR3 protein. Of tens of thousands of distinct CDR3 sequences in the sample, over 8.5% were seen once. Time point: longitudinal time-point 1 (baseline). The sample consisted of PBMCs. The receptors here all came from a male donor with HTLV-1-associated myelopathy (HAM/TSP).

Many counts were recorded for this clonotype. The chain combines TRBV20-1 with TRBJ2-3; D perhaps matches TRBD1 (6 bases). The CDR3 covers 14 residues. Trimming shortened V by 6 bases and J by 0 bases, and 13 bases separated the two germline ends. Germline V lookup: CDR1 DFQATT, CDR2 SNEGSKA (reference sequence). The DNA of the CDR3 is TGCAGTGCCAAGGGACAAGATAGCACAGATACGCAGTATTTT. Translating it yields CSAKGQDSTDTQYF.

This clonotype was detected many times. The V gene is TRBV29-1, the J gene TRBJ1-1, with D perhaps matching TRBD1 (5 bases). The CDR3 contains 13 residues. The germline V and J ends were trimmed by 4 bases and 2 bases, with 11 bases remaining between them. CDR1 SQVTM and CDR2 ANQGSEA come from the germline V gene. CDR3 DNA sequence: TGCAGCGTTGGACAGCTAGTTAACACTGAAGCTTTCTTT. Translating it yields CSVGQLVNTEAFF.

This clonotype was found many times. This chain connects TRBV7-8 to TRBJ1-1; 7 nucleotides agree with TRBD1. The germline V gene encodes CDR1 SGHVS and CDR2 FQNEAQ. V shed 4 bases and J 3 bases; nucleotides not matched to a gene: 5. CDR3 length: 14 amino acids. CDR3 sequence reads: CASSSQGGYTEAFF. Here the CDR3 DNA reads TGTGCCAGCAGCTCCCAGGGGGGATACACTGAAGCTTTCTTT.

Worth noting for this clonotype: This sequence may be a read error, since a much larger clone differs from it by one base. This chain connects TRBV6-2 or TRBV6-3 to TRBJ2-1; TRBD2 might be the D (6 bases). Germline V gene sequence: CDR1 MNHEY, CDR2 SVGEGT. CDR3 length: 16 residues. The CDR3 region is CASSYSRGVGYNERFF. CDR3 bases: TGTGCCAGCAGTTACTCTCGCGGGGTAGGTTACAATGAGCGGTTCTTC.

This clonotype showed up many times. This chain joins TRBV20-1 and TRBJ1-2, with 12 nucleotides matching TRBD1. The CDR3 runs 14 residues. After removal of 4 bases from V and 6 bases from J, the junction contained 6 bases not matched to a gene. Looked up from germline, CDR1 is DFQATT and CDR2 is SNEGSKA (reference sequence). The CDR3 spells CSATRDRGLDGYTF. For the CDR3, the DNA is TGCAGTGCTACCCGGGACAGGGGGCTTGATGGCTACACCTTC.

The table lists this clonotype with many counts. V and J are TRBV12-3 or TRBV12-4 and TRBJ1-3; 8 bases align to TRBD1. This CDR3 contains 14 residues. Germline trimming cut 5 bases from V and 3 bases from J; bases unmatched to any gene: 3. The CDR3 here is CASSRDRRGNTIYF. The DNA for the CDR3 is TGTGCCAGCAGTCGGGACAGGCGTGGAAACACCATATATTTT.

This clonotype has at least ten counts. The CDR3: CASSPESFNYGYTF. The CDR3 DNA reads as TGTGCCAGCTCACCAGAGTCTTTTAACTATGGCTACACCTTC. The gene calls are TRBV18 and TRBJ1-2; D call uncertain. Trimming left V 2 bases short and J 1 base short, with 8 bases between. CDR1 and CDR2 (germline): KGHSH, LQKENI. The CDR3 covers 14 residues.

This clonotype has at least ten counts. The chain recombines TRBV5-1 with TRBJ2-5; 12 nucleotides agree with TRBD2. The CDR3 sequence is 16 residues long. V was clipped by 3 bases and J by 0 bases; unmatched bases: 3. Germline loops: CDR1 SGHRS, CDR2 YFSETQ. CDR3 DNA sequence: TGCGCCAGCAGCTCAGGACTAGCGGGGAACCAAGAGACCCAGTACTTC. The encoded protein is CASSSGLAGNQETQYF.

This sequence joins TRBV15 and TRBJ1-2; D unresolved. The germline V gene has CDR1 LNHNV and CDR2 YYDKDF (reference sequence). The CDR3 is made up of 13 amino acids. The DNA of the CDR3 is TGTGCAACTGCTGACAAGGAACGATATGGCTACACCTTC. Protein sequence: CATADKERYGYTF.

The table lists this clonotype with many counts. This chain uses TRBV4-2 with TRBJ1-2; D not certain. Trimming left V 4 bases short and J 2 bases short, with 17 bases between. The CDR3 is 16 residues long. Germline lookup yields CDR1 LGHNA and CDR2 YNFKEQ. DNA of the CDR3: TGTGCCAGCAGCCCCCCCCTCGTGGGTTTCAACTATGGCTACACCTTC. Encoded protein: CASSPPLVGFNYGYTF.

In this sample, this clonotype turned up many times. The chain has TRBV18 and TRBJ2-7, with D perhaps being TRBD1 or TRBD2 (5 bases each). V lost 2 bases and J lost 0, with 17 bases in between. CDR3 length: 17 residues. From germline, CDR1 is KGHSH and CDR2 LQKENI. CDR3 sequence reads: CASSPDQGRRSSYEQYF. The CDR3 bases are TGTGCCAGCTCACCAGATCAGGGCCGGAGGAGCTCCTACGAGCAGTACTTC. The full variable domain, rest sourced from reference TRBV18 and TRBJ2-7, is NAGVMQNPRHLVRRRGQEARLRCSPMKGHSHVYWYRQLPEEGLKFMVYLQKENIIDESGMPKERFSAEFPKEGPSILRIQQVVRGDSAAYFCASSPDQGRRSSYEQYFGPGTRLTVT.

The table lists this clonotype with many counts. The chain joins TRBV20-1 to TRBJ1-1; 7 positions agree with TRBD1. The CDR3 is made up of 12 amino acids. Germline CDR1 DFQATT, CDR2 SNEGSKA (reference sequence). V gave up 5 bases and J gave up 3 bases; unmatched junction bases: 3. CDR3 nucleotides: TGCAGTGCTGCCGGGACAGACACTGAAGCTTTCTTT. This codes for CSAAGTDTEAFF.

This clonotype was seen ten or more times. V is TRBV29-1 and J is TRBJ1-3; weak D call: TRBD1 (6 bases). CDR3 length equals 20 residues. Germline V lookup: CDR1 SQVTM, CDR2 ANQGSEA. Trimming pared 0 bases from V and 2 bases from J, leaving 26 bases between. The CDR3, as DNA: TGCAGCGTTGAAGATCTACTGTCAGATAGGGGGGCGCCCCCTGGAAACACCATATATTTT. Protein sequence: CSVEDLLSDRGAPPGNTIYF.

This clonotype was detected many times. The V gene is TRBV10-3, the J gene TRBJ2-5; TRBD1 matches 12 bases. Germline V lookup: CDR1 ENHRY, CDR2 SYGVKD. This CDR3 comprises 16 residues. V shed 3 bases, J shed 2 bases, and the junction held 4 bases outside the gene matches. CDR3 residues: CAISERDRGLQETQYF. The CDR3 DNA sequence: TGTGCCATCAGTGAACGGGACAGGGGGCTTCAAGAGACCCAGTACTTC.

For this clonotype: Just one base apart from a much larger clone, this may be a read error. In DNA form, the CDR3 reads TGTGCCAGCAGCTTCGATAGCAATAAGCCCCAGCATTTT. Its translation is CASSFDSNKPQHF. J is TRBJ1-5 and V is TRBV28, with unresolved D. Germline loops: CDR1 MDHEN, CDR2 SYDVKM. The CDR3 loop spans 13 amino acids.

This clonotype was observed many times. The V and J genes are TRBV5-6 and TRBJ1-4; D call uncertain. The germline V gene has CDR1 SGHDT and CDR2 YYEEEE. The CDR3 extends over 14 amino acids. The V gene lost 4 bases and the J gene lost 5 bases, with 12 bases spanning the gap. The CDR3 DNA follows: TGTGCCAGCAGCACCCGGGTTACCAATGAAAAACTGTTTTTT. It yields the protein CASSTRVTNEKLFF.

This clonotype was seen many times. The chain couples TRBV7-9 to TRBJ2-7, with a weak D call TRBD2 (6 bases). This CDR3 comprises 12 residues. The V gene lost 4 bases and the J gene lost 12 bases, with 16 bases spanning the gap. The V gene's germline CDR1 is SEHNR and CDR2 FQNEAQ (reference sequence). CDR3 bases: TGTGCCAGCAGCTCAACCACAGGACTATGGTACTTC. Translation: CASSSTTGLWYF.

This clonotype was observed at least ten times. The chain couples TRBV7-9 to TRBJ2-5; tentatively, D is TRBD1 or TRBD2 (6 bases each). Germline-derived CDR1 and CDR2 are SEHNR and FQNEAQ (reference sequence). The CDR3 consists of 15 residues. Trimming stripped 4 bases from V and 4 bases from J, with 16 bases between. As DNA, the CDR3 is TGTGCCAGCAGCTCCTGGCTAGAGGGGGGAGAGACCCAGTACTTC. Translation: CASSSWLEGGETQYF.

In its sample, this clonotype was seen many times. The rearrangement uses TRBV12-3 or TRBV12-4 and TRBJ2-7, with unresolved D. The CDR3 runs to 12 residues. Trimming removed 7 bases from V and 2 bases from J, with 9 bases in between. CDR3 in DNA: TGTGCCAGCATGGGCAGAACCTACGAGCAGTACTTC. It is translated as CASMGRTYEQYF.

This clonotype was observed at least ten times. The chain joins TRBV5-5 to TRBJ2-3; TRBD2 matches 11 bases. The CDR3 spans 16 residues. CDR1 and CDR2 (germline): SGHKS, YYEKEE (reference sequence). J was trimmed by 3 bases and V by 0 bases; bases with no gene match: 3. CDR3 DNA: TGTGCCAGCAGCTTGGCCACTAGCGGGGGTACAGATACGCAGTATTTT. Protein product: CASSLATSGGTDTQYF.

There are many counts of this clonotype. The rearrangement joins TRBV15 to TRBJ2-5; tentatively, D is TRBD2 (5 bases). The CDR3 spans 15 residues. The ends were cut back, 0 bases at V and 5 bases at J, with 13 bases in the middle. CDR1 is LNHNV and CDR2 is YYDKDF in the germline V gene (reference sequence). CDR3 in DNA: TGTGCCACCAGCAGAGATACGCTAGCCTTGGAGACCCAGTACTTC. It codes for CATSRDTLALETQYF.

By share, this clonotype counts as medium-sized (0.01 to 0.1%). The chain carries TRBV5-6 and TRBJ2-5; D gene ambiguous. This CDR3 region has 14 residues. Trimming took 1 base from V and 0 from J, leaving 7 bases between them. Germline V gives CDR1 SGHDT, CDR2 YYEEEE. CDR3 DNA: TGTGCCAGCAGCTTGAGTGGGGACCAAGAGACCCAGTACTTC. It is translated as CASSLSGDQETQYF. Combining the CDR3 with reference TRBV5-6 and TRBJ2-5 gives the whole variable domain DAGVTQSPTHLIKTRGQQVTLRCSPKSGHDTVSWYQQALGQGPQFIFQYYEEEERQRGNFPDRFSGHQFPNYSSELNVNALLLGDSALYLCASSLSGDQETQYFGPGTRLLVL.

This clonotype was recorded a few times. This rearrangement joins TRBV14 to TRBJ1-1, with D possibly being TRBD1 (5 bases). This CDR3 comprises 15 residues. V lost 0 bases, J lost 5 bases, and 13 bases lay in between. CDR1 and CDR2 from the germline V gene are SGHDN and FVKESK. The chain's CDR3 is CASSQDSGFRTEAFF. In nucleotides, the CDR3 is TGTGCCAGCAGCCAAGATTCAGGGTTTCGGACTGAAGCTTTCTTT.

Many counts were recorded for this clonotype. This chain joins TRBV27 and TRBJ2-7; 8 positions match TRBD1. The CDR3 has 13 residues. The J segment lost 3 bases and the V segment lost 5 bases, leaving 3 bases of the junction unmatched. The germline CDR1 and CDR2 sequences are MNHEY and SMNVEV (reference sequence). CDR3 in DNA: TGTGCCAGCAGTCTCGGGACAGGCTACGAGCAGTACTTC. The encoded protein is CASSLGTGYEQYF.

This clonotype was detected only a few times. The CDR3 sequence is CASSQEGTSATYEQYF. CDR3 in DNA: TGCGCCAGCAGCCAAGAAGGTACTAGCGCCACCTACGAGCAGTACTTC. The chain has TRBV4-3 and TRBJ2-7; the match to TRBD2 covers 7 bases. The CDR3 length is 16 residues. From germline, CDR1 is LGHNA and CDR2 YSLEER. The junction had 7 bases not matched to a gene; V was cut back by 0 bases and J by 2 bases.

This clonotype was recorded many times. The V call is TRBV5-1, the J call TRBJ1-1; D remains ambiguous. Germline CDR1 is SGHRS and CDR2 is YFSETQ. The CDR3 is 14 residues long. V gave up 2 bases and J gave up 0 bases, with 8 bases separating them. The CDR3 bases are TGCGCCAGCAGCTTAGGTGTAATGAACACTGAAGCTTTCTTT. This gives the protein CASSLGVMNTEAFF. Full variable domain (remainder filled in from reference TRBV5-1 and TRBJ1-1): KAGVTQTPRYLIKTRGQQVTLSCSPISGHRSVSWYQQTPGQGLQFLFEYFSETQRNKGNFPGRFSGRQFSNSRSEMNVSTLELGDSALYLCASSLGVMNTEAFFGQGTRLTVV.

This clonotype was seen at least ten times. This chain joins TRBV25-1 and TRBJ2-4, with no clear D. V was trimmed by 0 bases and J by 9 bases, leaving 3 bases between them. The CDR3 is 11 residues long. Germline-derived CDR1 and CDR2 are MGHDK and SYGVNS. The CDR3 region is CASSEYGIQYF. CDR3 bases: TGTGCCAGCAGTGAATATGGCATTCAGTACTTC. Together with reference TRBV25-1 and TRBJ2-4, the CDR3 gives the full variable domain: EADIYQTPRYLVIGTGKKITLECSQTMGHDKMYWYQQDPGMELHLIHYSYGVNSTEKGDLSSESTVSRIRTEHFPLTLESARPSHTSQYLCASSEYGIQYFGAGTRLSVL.

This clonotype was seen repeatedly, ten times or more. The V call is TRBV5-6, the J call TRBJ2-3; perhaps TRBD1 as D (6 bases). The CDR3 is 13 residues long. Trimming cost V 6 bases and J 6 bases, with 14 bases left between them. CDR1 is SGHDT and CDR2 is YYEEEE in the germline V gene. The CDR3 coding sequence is TGTGCCAGCACCTACAGGGATGCGGATACGCAGTATTTT. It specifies CASTYRDADTQYF. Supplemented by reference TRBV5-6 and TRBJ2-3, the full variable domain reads DAGVTQSPTHLIKTRGQQVTLRCSPKSGHDTVSWYQQALGQGPQFIFQYYEEEERQRGNFPDRFSGHQFPNYSSELNVNALLLGDSALYLCASTYRDADTQYFGPGTRLTVL.